This TCR beta chain was captured in a study of blood T cells in healthy people across ages. The CDR3 consists of 15 residues. From germline, CDR1 is SGHRS and CDR2 YFSETQ. V dropped 0 bases and J dropped 2 bases, with 8 bases sitting between them. It was with a sample-barcoded 5' primer and a J-beta primer mix that a second PCR of about 6 to 12 cycles was run. TCRdb recomputed calls from the 5' RACE reads with MiXCR, one row per CDR3 protein. This sample has hundreds of thousands of distinct CDR3 sequences; around 21% occur once, and the top ten carry under 4%. Study conclusions and caveats: Age advanced and TCR beta diversity per million T cells fell, roughly linearly.

Aged roughly 6 to 100, donors were systemically healthy Caucasians from Russia. Approximately 10 milliliters was the volume of peripheral blood drawn from each donor. This clonotype was seen only a few times. Its antigen is unidentified. The material sequenced was blood. This chain links TRBV5-1 with TRBJ1-4, with no clear D. The clonotype originates from a man aged 70-80 years in good health. CDR3 protein: CASSLVRGTNEKLFF. In DNA form, the CDR3 reads TGCGCCAGCAGCTTGGTCCGGGGTACTAATGAAAAACTGTTTTTT. The variable domain in full, with the rest retrieved from reference TRBV5-1 and TRBJ1-4, is KAGVTQTPRYLIKTRGQQVTLSCSPISGHRSVSWYQQTPGQGLQFLFEYFSETQRNKGNFPGRFSGRQFSNSRSEMNVSTLELGDSALYLCASSLVRGTNEKLFFGSGTQLSVL.